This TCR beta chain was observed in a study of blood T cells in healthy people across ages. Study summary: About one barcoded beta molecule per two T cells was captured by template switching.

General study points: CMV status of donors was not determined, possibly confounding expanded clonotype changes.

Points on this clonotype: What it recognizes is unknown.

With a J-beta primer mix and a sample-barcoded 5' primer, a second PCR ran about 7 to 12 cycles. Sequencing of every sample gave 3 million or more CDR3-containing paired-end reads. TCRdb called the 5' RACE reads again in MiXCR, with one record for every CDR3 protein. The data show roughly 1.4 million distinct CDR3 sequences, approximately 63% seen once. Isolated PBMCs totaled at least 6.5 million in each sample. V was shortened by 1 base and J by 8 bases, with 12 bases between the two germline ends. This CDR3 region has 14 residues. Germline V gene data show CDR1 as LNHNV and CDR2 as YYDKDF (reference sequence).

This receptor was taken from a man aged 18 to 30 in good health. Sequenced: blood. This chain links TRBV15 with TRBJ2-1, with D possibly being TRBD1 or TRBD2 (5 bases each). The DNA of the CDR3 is TGTGCCACCAGCAGAGGCCGGGACCTCCATGAGCAGTTCTTC. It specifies CATSRGRDLHEQFF.